Following are 5 T cell receptor beta chains from one sample sequenced in a study of cytomegalovirus exposure and HLA in healthy donors. It was with 60 Vbeta and 13 Jbeta primers that the PCR ran. Using immunoSEQ multiplex PCR, the repertoire was profiled, and TCRdb retains in-frame clones only, with some absent. The table lists around 180,000 clones, 65% to 85% of them singletons. Sequenced sample: PBMCs. The origin of the receptors is a man in his sixties in good health and CMV-seronegative.

The chain couples TRBV19 to TRBJ2-5; no reliable D call. This CDR3 comprises 12 residues. V lost 3 bases, J lost 5 bases, and 7 bases lay in between. Germline CDR1 is LNHDA and CDR2 is SQIVND (reference sequence). The CDR3 reads CASSIIGETQYF. The CDR3 region has the DNA TGTGCCAGTAGTATTATCGGTGAGACCCAGTACTTC.

For the CDR3, the DNA is TGTGCCAGCAGCGGCGGGTCCCACACAGATACGCAGTATTTT. Residues: CASSGGSHTDTQYF. The chain is built from TRBV6-5 and TRBJ2-3; perhaps TRBD2 as D (5 bases). This CDR3 region has 14 residues. Germline values: CDR1 MNHEY, CDR2 SVGAGI. V lost 6 bases and J 2 bases, leaving 12 bases between the germline ends.

The gene calls are TRBV10-3 and TRBJ2-2; D not certain. This CDR3 has 16 residues. Trimming took off 3 bases at V and 1 base at J, with 12 bases between the two ends. Germline CDR1 and CDR2: ENHRY and SYGVKD. CDR3 DNA sequence: TGTGCCATCAGTGATCGCGGCAGTTTGAACACCGGGGAGCTGTTTTTT. Protein: CAISDRGSLNTGELFF.

This rearrangement joins TRBV6-5 to TRBJ2-1; maybe TRBD1 (6 bases). The CDR3 length is 13 residues. CDR1 and CDR2 from the germline V gene are MNHEY and SVGAGI. The V gene lost 5 bases and the J gene lost 7 bases, with 12 bases spanning the gap. The CDR3 sequence: CASSLYRDNEQFF. The CDR3 DNA is TGTGCCAGCAGTCTCTACAGGGATAATGAGCAGTTCTTC.

The chain has TRBV5-1 and TRBJ2-1, with 10 bases lining up with TRBD2. CDR1 SGHRS and CDR2 YFSETQ come from the germline V gene. The CDR3 extends over 16 amino acids. With 2 bases clipped from V and 4 bases from J, the junction kept 6 bases outside the gene matches. The CDR3 reads CASSFSASGSYNEQFF. The DNA for the CDR3 is TGCGCCAGCAGCTTCTCGGCTAGCGGGAGTTACAATGAGCAGTTCTTC.